This entry lists 21 T cell receptor beta chains sequenced from one sample in a study of T cell changes during pregnancy in multiple sclerosis. The table came from immunoSEQ multiplex PCR; TCRdb's copy has only in-frame clones and leaves some out. The table shows some 64,000 clones, with more than 90% occurring only once. Here the sequenced sample was peripheral blood, taken in the first trimester of pregnancy. Receptor source: a female donor with multiple sclerosis, enrolled in a pregnancy study.

This clone was observed once. This CDR3 is CATSRTGNTEAFF. The CDR3 coding sequence is TGTGCCACCAGCAGGACAGGGAACACTGAAGCTTTCTTT. This rearrangement joins TRBV15 to TRBJ1-1, with a weak D call TRBD1 (6 bases). Germline CDR1 is LNHNV and CDR2 is YYDKDF (reference sequence). V was trimmed by 3 bases and J by 1 base, leaving 6 bases between them. CDR3 length equals 13 residues.

This clone was seen a handful of times. This sequence joins TRBV4-2 and TRBJ2-7; 9 positions agree with TRBD2. V dropped 4 bases and J dropped 2; count of bases not matched to a gene: 3. Looked up from germline, CDR1 is LGHNA and CDR2 is YNFKEQ. The CDR3 is 14 residues long. The CDR3 reads CASSLSSGTYEQYF. CDR3 nucleotides: TGTGCCAGCAGCCTTTCTAGCGGGACCTACGAGCAGTACTTC.

The chain recombines TRBV19 with TRBJ1-1; 8 bases line up with TRBD1. Germline CDR1 LNHDA, CDR2 SQIVND (reference sequence). V dropped 7 bases and J dropped 4; count of bases not matched to a gene: 5. This CDR3 has 13 amino acids. Here the CDR3 DNA reads TGTGCCAGTACCCTCGACAGGGGCACTGAAGCTTTCTTT. Translated: CASTLDRGTEAFF. The full variable domain, completed using reference TRBV19 and TRBJ1-1, is DGGITQSPKYLFRKEGQNVTLSCEQNLNHDAMYWYRQDPGQGLRLIYYSQIVNDFQKGDIAEGYSVSREKKESFPLTVTSAQKNPTAFYLCASTLDRGTEAFFGQGTRLTVV.

CDR3 loop: CASSYRGSTEAFF. CDR3 nucleotides: TGTGCCAGCAGCTACCGCGGGAGCACTGAAGCTTTCTTT. This chain uses TRBV5-5 with TRBJ1-1; D is uncertain. CDR3 size: 13 residues. V lost 3 bases, J lost 4 bases, and 10 bases lay in between. From germline, CDR1 is SGHKS and CDR2 YYEKEE (reference sequence).

J is TRBJ1-4 and V is TRBV5-5, with 10 nucleotides matching TRBD1. This CDR3 is 15 amino acids long. Germline V gene sequence: CDR1 SGHKS, CDR2 YYEKEE (reference sequence). Losses at the gene ends were 3 bases for V and 7 bases for J; bases not matched to a gene: 6. CDR3 sequence (DNA): TGTGCCAGCAGCTCGGGGACAGGGGCGTTTGAAAAACTGTTTTTT. Protein product: CASSSGTGAFEKLFF.

The V and J genes are TRBV5-1 and TRBJ1-1; TRBD1 aligns across 8 bases. The CDR3 is 15 residues long. CDR1 SGHRS and CDR2 YFSETQ come from the germline V gene. J gave up 3 bases and V 1 base, and 5 bases lay outside the gene matches. The CDR3 sequence is CASSLRQGRDTEAFF. The CDR3 coding sequence is TGCGCCAGCAGCTTGAGACAGGGGAGGGACACTGAAGCTTTCTTT.

The rearrangement uses TRBV27 and TRBJ2-1; the D gene is possibly TRBD2 (6 bases). V was clipped by 0 bases and J by 4 bases, with 16 bases between them. The V gene's germline CDR1 is MNHEY and CDR2 SMNVEV (reference sequence). CDR3 size: 17 residues. CDR3 amino acids: CASSLSRGSAGYNEQFF. The CDR3 DNA is TGTGCCAGCAGTTTATCCAGAGGGTCCGCGGGGTACAATGAGCAGTTCTTC.

The rearrangement uses TRBV18 and TRBJ1-4; 9 bases line up with TRBD1. There are 15 residues in the CDR3. Germline V gives CDR1 KGHSH, CDR2 LQKENI. The ends lost 5 bases at V and 5 bases at J; junction bases unmatched: 6. The CDR3 is CASSSGGQGNEKLFF. In DNA, the CDR3 is TGTGCCAGCTCATCAGGCGGACAGGGGAATGAAAAACTGTTTTTT.

This rearrangement joins TRBV19 to TRBJ1-1; no definite D call. The CDR3 has 13 amino acids. Trimming cost V 3 bases and J 0 bases, with 5 bases left between them. Germline-derived CDR1 and CDR2 are LNHDA and SQIVND (reference sequence). The CDR3 bases are TGTGCCAGTAGTATTGCGCTGAACACTGAAGCTTTCTTT. Translated: CASSIALNTEAFF.

The chain uses TRBV5-4 and TRBJ1-2; tentatively, D is TRBD1 (6 bases). V lost 5 bases to trimming and J lost 4 bases, with 18 bases between them. The germline V gene encodes CDR1 SGHNT and CDR2 YYREEE (reference sequence). The CDR3 is made up of 15 amino acids. CDR3 sequence reads: CASSPGGGQGYGYTF. The CDR3 DNA reads TGTGCCAGCAGTCCGGGGGGGGGCCAGGGCTATGGCTACACCTTC. Based on the CDR3 plus reference TRBV5-4 and TRBJ1-2, the full variable domain is ETGVTQSPTHLIKTRGQQVTLRCSSQSGHNTVSWYQQALGQGPQFIFQYYREEENGRGNFPPRFSGLQFPNYSSELNVNALELDDSALYLCASSPGGGQGYGYTFGSGTRLTVV.

The chain carries TRBV28 and TRBJ1-5; no reliable D call. This CDR3 has 14 amino acids. The V gene lost 3 bases and the J gene lost 1 base, with 7 bases spanning the gap. Germline-derived CDR1 and CDR2 are MDHEN and SYDVKM. DNA for the CDR3: TGTGCCAGCAGTTTCATACAGAGCAATCAGCCCCAGCATTTT. Residues: CASSFIQSNQPQHF.

The V and J genes are TRBV6-5 and TRBJ1-2; D gene ambiguous. Germline CDR1 MNHEY, CDR2 SVGAGI. The V gene lost 4 bases and the J gene lost 1 base, with 13 bases spanning the gap. This CDR3 contains 15 residues. The CDR3 sequence is CASSSHSPGNYGYTF. As DNA, the CDR3 is TGTGCCAGCAGTTCCCACTCACCGGGTAACTATGGCTACACCTTC.

A single count supports this clone. This sequence joins TRBV12-5 and TRBJ2-1; 14 positions agree with TRBD2. CDR1 is LGHNT and CDR2 is FRNRAP in the germline V gene. With V trimmed by 6 bases and J by 7 bases, 8 bases remained unmatched. The CDR3 covers 16 residues. CDR3 in amino acids: CASGLSGLAGGNEQFF. The CDR3 nucleotides are TGTGCTAGTGGCCTATCCGGACTAGCGGGAGGAAATGAGCAGTTCTTC. Based on the CDR3 plus reference TRBV12-5 and TRBJ2-1, the full variable domain is DARVTQTPRHKVTEMGQEVTMRCQPILGHNTVFWYRQTMMQGLELLAYFRNRAPLDDSGMPKDRFSAEMPDATLATLKIQPSEPRDSAVYFCASGLSGLAGGNEQFFGPGTRLTVL.

This chain links TRBV30 with TRBJ1-6; the match to TRBD1 covers 8 bases. CDR3 size: 16 residues. V was pared by 3 bases and J by 10 bases, with 14 bases of the junction left unmatched. Looked up from germline, CDR1 is GTSNPN and CDR2 is SVGIG (reference sequence). The CDR3 spells CAWSPGGTGGGSPLHF. As DNA, the CDR3 is TGTGCCTGGAGCCCCGGGGGTACAGGGGGAGGCTCACCCCTCCACTTT.

This rearrangement joins TRBV18 to TRBJ1-1; 7 bases map to TRBD1. The germline gives CDR1 KGHSH, CDR2 LQKENI. J gave up 0 bases and V 4 bases, and 2 bases lay outside the gene matches. The CDR3 is 14 amino acids. DNA for the CDR3: TGTGCCAGCTCACTAGGGGGCATGAACACTGAAGCTTTCTTT. As protein: CASSLGGMNTEAFF.

The chain combines TRBV18 with TRBJ2-1, with D maybe TRBD2 (6 bases). This CDR3 spans 13 amino acids. V was shortened by 8 bases and J by 7 bases, with 15 bases between the two germline ends. Germline V gene sequence: CDR1 KGHSH, CDR2 LQKENI. The CDR3 nucleotides are TGTGCCAGCCAGAGAGTCCGGGGGAATGAGCAGTTCTTC. Translation gives CASQRVRGNEQFF.

This chain connects TRBV4-2 to TRBJ1-5, with D hard to call. The V and J ends lost 0 bases and 0 bases respectively, with 12 bases between them. Germline lookup yields CDR1 LGHNA and CDR2 YNFKEQ. The CDR3 consists of 17 residues. The chain's CDR3 is CASSQDLRAYSNQPQHF. The CDR3 region has the DNA TGTGCCAGCAGCCAAGATTTGCGGGCATATAGCAATCAGCCCCAGCATTTT.

This chain uses TRBV28 with TRBJ1-2; the match to TRBD1 covers 7 bases. V lost 1 base to trimming and J lost 4 bases; unmatched junction nucleotides: 3. The germline V gene has CDR1 MDHEN and CDR2 SYDVKM. The CDR3 covers 14 residues. The chain's CDR3 is CASSLYTGAYGYTF. CDR3 DNA: TGTGCCAGCAGTTTATATACAGGGGCCTATGGCTACACCTTC.

The chain uses TRBV7-2 and TRBJ2-3, with 8 bases identical to TRBD2. Germline values: CDR1 SGHTA, CDR2 FQGNSA. The CDR3 contains 15 residues. V lost 5 bases, J lost 6 bases, and 10 bases stayed unmatched. The CDR3 loop reads CASSRERGQGDTQYF. The CDR3 nucleotides are TGTGCCAGCAGCCGAGAGCGGGGGCAGGGGGATACGCAGTATTTT. The full variable domain, completed using reference TRBV7-2 and TRBJ2-3, is GAGVSQSPSNKVTEKGKDVELRCDPISGHTALYWYRQSLGQGLEFLIYFQGNSAPDKSGLPSDRFSAERTGGSVSTLTIQRTQQEDSAVYLCASSRERGQGDTQYFGPGTRLTVL.

V is TRBV6-5 and J is TRBJ2-1; D gene unclear. There are 11 residues in the CDR3. Germline loops: CDR1 MNHEY, CDR2 SVGAGI. Deletions cut 6 bases from V and 10 bases from J, with 10 bases between. The CDR3 DNA reads TGTGCCAGCAGCTCCGAGTGGGAGCAGTTCTTC. Its translation: CASSSEWEQFF.

The chain employs TRBV5-1 and TRBJ2-7; 11 positions agree with TRBD1. CDR1 and CDR2 (germline): SGHRS, YFSETQ. Germline trimming cut 7 bases from V and 6 bases from J; bases unmatched to any gene: 12. The CDR3 loop spans 15 amino acids. In nucleotides, the CDR3 is TGCGCCAGCTCTAAAGAGGGACAGGGGGTTTCCGAGCAGTACTTC. Translation gives CASSKEGQGVSEQYF.